This T cell receptor beta chain was documented in a study of blood T cell repertoires in COVID-19. On the study more broadly: The study drew acute and convalescent COVID-19 samples from the United States, Italy and Spain. T cells, B-cell-depleted T cells, or PBMCs supplied cDNA or gDNA.

V gave up 3 bases and J gave up 2 bases; unmatched junction bases: 8. The CDR3 loop spans 16 amino acids. Germline CDR1 reads LNHDA; CDR2 reads SQIVND (reference sequence). In the study's own analysis: Nucleated cell number was recorded as an estimate derived from reference gene primer amplification. Sequenced by immunoSEQ multiplex PCR; TCRdb stores in-frame clones only, minus some. The V and J calls and clone size were taken over from that table, and D and trimming were inferred from the DNA. This table holds approximately 110,000 clones, over 70% found once. This clone occurred once. The J gene is TRBJ1-2, the V gene TRBV19; 8 bases match TRBD1. This sequence originates from a human donor in a cohort sampled during active or convalescent COVID-19. Sequenced sample: peripheral blood. The CDR3 is CASSILGQVRNYGYTF. In nucleotides, the CDR3 is TGTGCCAGTAGTATTTTGGGACAGGTCCGGAACTATGGCTACACCTTC.